The 29 T cell receptor beta chains below all came from one sample that was sequenced in a study of early T cells in non-severe SARS-CoV-2 infection. From the 5' RACE reads, TCRdb called clonotypes with MiXCR, one entry per CDR3 protein. The table shows tens of thousands of distinct CDR3 sequences, with roughly 6% occurring only once. Sequencing was carried out using whole blood. The origin of the receptors is an adult who was a healthcare worker with PCR-confirmed SARS-CoV-2 infection or an uninfected control (not recorded which).

This clonotype was recorded at least ten times. The gene calls are TRBV20-1 and TRBJ2-7; D may be TRBD1 (6 bases). Trimming took off 0 bases at V and 4 bases at J, with 16 bases between the two ends. The germline CDR1 and CDR2 sequences are DFQATT and SNEGSKA (reference sequence). The CDR3 has 15 amino acids. CDR3 nucleotide sequence: TGCAGTGCTAGAGATCCCCAGGGGCCTGGGTACGAGCAGTACTTC. This codes for CSARDPQGPGYEQYF.

This clonotype has just a few counts. The chain is built from TRBV9 and TRBJ2-1, with D unresolved. Germline V CDR1 and CDR2: SGDLS, YYNGEE. The CDR3 extends over 15 amino acids. The V end lost 0 bases, the J end lost 6 bases, and 13 bases lay between the germline ends. CDR3: CASSVVGIRANEQFF. The CDR3 DNA reads TGTGCCAGCAGCGTAGTAGGTATTAGGGCCAATGAGCAGTTCTTC.

The table lists this clonotype with a few counts. This chain uses TRBV4-2 with TRBJ2-1, with D uncertain. CDR1 is LGHNA, CDR2 YNFKEQ, per germline. V was pared by 3 bases and J by 4 bases, with 16 bases between. The length of the CDR3 is 16 residues. CDR3: CASSHPTSKTYNEQFF. CDR3 nucleotide sequence: TGTGCCAGCAGCCACCCGACGAGTAAAACGTACAATGAGCAGTTCTTC.

This chain links TRBV3-1 with TRBJ2-5; TRBD2 matches 7 bases. CDR3 length equals 13 residues. The J segment lost 11 bases and the V segment lost 8 bases, leaving 14 bases of the junction unmatched. From germline, CDR1 is LGHDT and CDR2 YNNKEL (reference sequence). The chain's CDR3 is CASQSSGARIQYF. CDR3 bases: TGTGCCAGCCAGTCCAGCGGGGCAAGAATTCAGTACTTC.

This clonotype turned up a few times. The V and J genes are TRBV6-2 or TRBV6-3 and TRBJ2-5; maybe TRBD2 (6 bases). This CDR3 region has 15 residues. V was trimmed by 6 bases and J by 5 bases, leaving 19 bases between them. The germline gives CDR1 MNHEY, CDR2 SVGEGT. The CDR3 protein is CASSALRGRGETQYF. DNA of the CDR3: TGTGCCAGCAGCGCCTTGCGGGGCAGAGGGGAGACCCAGTACTTC.

This clonotype was counted many times. The rearrangement links TRBV12-3 or TRBV12-4 to TRBJ1-2, with D possibly being TRBD1 (6 bases). Deletions cut 5 bases from V and 0 bases from J, with 13 bases between. CDR3 size: 15 residues. The CDR3 nucleotides read TGTGCCAGCAGTAAGGTGGACAGTCCTAACTATGGCTACACCTTC. This translates into CASSKVDSPNYGYTF.

This clonotype was observed many times. This chain joins TRBV18 and TRBJ2-1, with D hard to call. The CDR3 contains 11 residues. The V gene lost 2 bases and the J gene lost 8 bases, with 4 bases spanning the gap. Per the germline V gene, CDR1 is KGHSH and CDR2 is LQKENI. CDR3 coding DNA: TGTGCCAGCTCACCAATGGATGAGCAGTTCTTC. Its translation is CASSPMDEQFF.

This clonotype was seen at least ten times. This chain joins TRBV10-2 and TRBJ1-5; D may be TRBD1 (5 bases). The CDR3 loop spans 18 amino acids. V was cut by 2 bases and J by 4 bases, with 21 bases left in between. Looked up from germline, CDR1 is WSHSY and CDR2 is SAAADI. Here the CDR3 DNA reads TGCGCCAGCAGTGAGATGTTTGGAGACAGCGGGCCAAATCAGCCCCAGCATTTT. Protein sequence: CASSEMFGDSGPNQPQHF.

At least ten counts were recorded for this clonotype. V is TRBV4-2 and J is TRBJ2-7; D possibly corresponds to TRBD1 (5 bases). This CDR3 contains 15 residues. Deletions cut 0 bases from V and 2 bases from J, with 11 bases between. Germline loops: CDR1 LGHNA, CDR2 YNFKEQ. The CDR3 loop reads CASSQDHAGTYEQYF. CDR3 DNA sequence: TGTGCCAGCAGCCAAGATCACGCAGGGACCTACGAGCAGTACTTC.

This clonotype was observed many times. The chain links TRBV12-3 or TRBV12-4 to TRBJ2-7; the match to TRBD1 covers 7 bases. This CDR3 has 17 residues. The trim removed 3 bases at V and 0 bases at J, leaving 11 bases unmatched. Written as DNA, the CDR3 is TGTGCCAGCAGTTTCCTTACTACCGGGACAGTCTCCTACGAGCAGTACTTC. Amino acid sequence: CASSFLTTGTVSYEQYF.

This clonotype was recorded many times. The chain has TRBV19 and TRBJ2-1; D not certain. V gave up 5 bases and J gave up 1 base, with 6 bases separating them. Germline assignment: CDR1 LNHDA and CDR2 SQIVND (reference sequence). The CDR3 totals 13 residues. For the CDR3, the DNA is TGTGCCAGTAGTCTGGATTCCTACAATGAGCAGTTCTTC. It codes for CASSLDSYNEQFF.

This clonotype showed up many times. V and J are TRBV6-5 and TRBJ1-6, with D perhaps matching TRBD1 (6 bases). Trimming took off 8 bases at V and 9 bases at J, with 17 bases between the two ends. The CDR3 runs to 14 residues. Germline CDR1 reads MNHEY; CDR2 reads SVGAGI. The chain's CDR3 is CASGEGGAGSPLHF. The CDR3, as DNA: TGTGCCAGCGGAGAGGGGGGCGCGGGTTCACCCCTCCACTTT.

The chain carries TRBV7-2 and TRBJ1-2; 7 nucleotides match TRBD1. There are 14 residues in the CDR3. Germline V gene data show CDR1 as SGHTA and CDR2 as FQGNSA. Trimming at V came to 5 bases and at J to 3 bases, leaving 6 bases not matched to a gene. Here the CDR3 reads CASSNEGAYYGYTF. CDR3 nucleotides: TGTGCCAGCAGCAACGAGGGGGCGTACTATGGCTACACCTTC.

This rearrangement joins TRBV29-1 to TRBJ1-4, with D tentatively TRBD1 (6 bases). Looked up from germline, CDR1 is SQVTM and CDR2 is ANQGSEA. The V and J ends lost 3 bases and 7 bases respectively, with 18 bases between them. This CDR3 is 15 amino acids long. The CDR3 region is CSVDLISSGVEKLFF. The CDR3 DNA follows: TGCAGCGTTGACTTGATTTCGTCAGGGGTTGAAAAACTGTTTTTT.

This clonotype was seen at least ten times. The junction and the germline gene differ at one end; a read error may be behind it. The chain carries TRBV7-7 and TRBJ2-5; tentatively, D is TRBD1 (6 bases). This CDR3 has 13 residues. From germline, CDR1 is SSHAT and CDR2 FNYEAQ (reference sequence). The CDR3 sequence: CASSLVRGETQYF. The DNA of the CDR3 is TGTGCTAGCAGCTTAGTCAGGGGAGAGACCCAGTACTTC. The full variable domain, completed using reference TRBV7-7 and TRBJ2-5, is GAGVSQSPRYKVTKRGQDVTLRCDPISSHATLYWYQQALGQGPEFLTYFNYEAQPDKSGLPSDRFSAERPEGSISTLTIQRTEQRDSAMYRCASSLVRGETQYFGPGTRLLVL.

This clonotype has a count of ten or more. The chain carries TRBV11-2 and TRBJ2-3; D remains ambiguous. Germline CDR1 SGHAT, CDR2 FQNNGV. With 2 bases removed from V and 2 bases from J, the gap between germline ends came to 11 bases. The CDR3 is 15 amino acids. In DNA form, the CDR3 reads TGTGCCAGCAGCTTACGGCAGGACCCCACAGATACGCAGTATTTT. It yields the protein CASSLRQDPTDTQYF.

The chain combines TRBV9 with TRBJ2-4; D possibly corresponds to TRBD1 (6 bases). V was clipped by 4 bases and J by 5 bases, with 13 bases between them. The CDR3 consists of 14 residues. Germline V gene data show CDR1 as SGDLS and CDR2 as YYNGEE. The CDR3 here is CASSPRTDENIQYF. CDR3 nucleotide sequence: TGTGCCAGCAGCCCACGGACAGACGAAAACATTCAGTACTTC.

This clonotype was seen at least ten times. V and J are TRBV12-3 or TRBV12-4 and TRBJ2-7; the D gene is possibly TRBD2 (5 bases). V was trimmed by 6 bases and J by 1 base, leaving 10 bases between them. There are 13 residues in the CDR3. CDR3 nucleotides: TGTGCCAGCAGCCCACTAGAATCCTACGAGCAGTACTTC. The encoded protein is CASSPLESYEQYF.

The chain joins TRBV14 to TRBJ2-1; weak D call: TRBD2 (5 bases). This CDR3 is 15 amino acids long. Trimming removed 4 bases from V and 10 bases from J, with 20 bases in between. Germline assignment: CDR1 SGHDN and CDR2 FVKESK. The CDR3 spells CASSLLQHGLGEQFF. For the CDR3, the DNA is TGTGCCAGCAGCCTGTTACAGCACGGACTGGGGGAGCAGTTCTTC.

This clonotype came up many times. The rearrangement joins TRBV10-3 to TRBJ2-5, with 7 bases identical to TRBD2. The germline CDR1 and CDR2 sequences are ENHRY and SYGVKD. CDR3 length: 13 residues. Unmatched junction bases numbered 4, after V lost 6 bases and J lost 3 bases. The chain's CDR3 is CAIRGTTEETQYF. CDR3 nucleotide sequence: TGTGCCATCAGAGGGACTACCGAAGAGACCCAGTACTTC.

In its sample, this clonotype was seen many times. This sequence joins TRBV18 and TRBJ2-1; TRBD1 agrees at 10 bases. Germline trimming cut 4 bases from V and 5 bases from J; bases unmatched to any gene: 5. This CDR3 spans 15 amino acids. Germline V CDR1 and CDR2: KGHSH, LQKENI. CDR3 protein: CASSLGQGSDNEQFF. CDR3 nucleotides: TGTGCCAGCTCACTGGGACAGGGGTCGGACAATGAGCAGTTCTTC.

At least ten counts were recorded for this clonotype. This chain links TRBV11-2 with TRBJ2-7; D gene unclear. Trimming pared 2 bases from V and 2 bases from J, leaving 4 bases between. Germline V gives CDR1 SGHAT, CDR2 FQNNGV. This CDR3 is built from 12 residues. The CDR3 DNA is TGTGCCAGCAGCTTATATCCCTACGAGCAGTACTTC. Its protein is CASSLYPYEQYF.

This clonotype was seen ten or more times. The gene calls are TRBV20-1 and TRBJ2-4; tentatively, D is TRBD1 (5 bases). V was cut by 0 bases and J by 1 base, with 13 bases left in between. Germline V gene lookup returns CDR1 DFQATT and CDR2 SNEGSKA (reference sequence). This CDR3 region has 16 residues. CDR3 nucleotide sequence: TGCAGTGCTAGAGATGCAGGGCGTGGGGCCAAAAACATTCAGTACTTC. It specifies CSARDAGRGAKNIQYF.

CDR3 amino acids: CASSKDSNQPQHF. CDR3 bases: TGTGCCAGCAGCAAGGATAGCAATCAGCCCCAGCATTTT. This rearrangement joins TRBV11-1 to TRBJ1-5; no clear D gene. Trimming removed 5 bases at V and 0 bases at J, with 5 bases between. Germline V gene sequence: CDR1 SGHAT, CDR2 FQDESV (reference sequence). The CDR3 totals 13 residues.

This clonotype was observed at least ten times. The chain couples TRBV10-3 to TRBJ2-1, with 8 bases fitting TRBD2. J was trimmed by 2 bases and V by 7 bases; bases with no gene match: 1. CDR3 size: 13 residues. Germline assignment: CDR1 ENHRY and CDR2 SYGVKD. This CDR3 is CAITGGAYNEQFF. CDR3 coding DNA: TGTGCCATCACGGGGGGGGCCTACAATGAGCAGTTCTTC.

The J gene is TRBJ2-1, the V gene TRBV18; TRBD2 matches 7 bases. V lost 2 bases and J lost 7; bases outside the gene matches: 14. CDR1 is KGHSH and CDR2 is LQKENI in the germline V gene. The CDR3 has 17 residues. The CDR3: CASSPGQGLAGGNEQFF. The CDR3 DNA follows: TGTGCCAGCTCACCAGGTCAAGGCCTAGCCGGGGGGAATGAGCAGTTCTTC. Full variable domain (outside the CDR3, taken from reference TRBV18 and TRBJ2-1): NAGVMQNPRHLVRRRGQEARLRCSPMKGHSHVYWYRQLPEEGLKFMVYLQKENIIDESGMPKERFSAEFPKEGPSILRIQQVVRGDSAAYFCASSPGQGLAGGNEQFFGPGTRLTVL.

This clonotype was detected ten times or more. The chain combines TRBV7-8 with TRBJ2-6, with 7 bases that match TRBD1. The CDR3 totals 16 residues. With 1 base clipped from V and 13 bases from J, the junction kept 13 bases outside the gene matches. Germline-derived CDR1 and CDR2 are SGHVS and FQNEAQ. CDR3 coding DNA: TGTGCCAGCAGCTTAGAGAGGAGAACTCTGGGACAGGTCCTGACTTTC. Encoded protein: CASSLERRTLGQVLTF.

This clonotype showed up many times. The chain employs TRBV7-9 and TRBJ1-1, with D unresolved. Germline V lookup: CDR1 SEHNR, CDR2 FQNEAQ (reference sequence). The CDR3 length is 12 residues. Trimming stripped 5 bases from V and 5 bases from J, with 9 bases between. Here the CDR3 reads CASSGTRTEAFF. The CDR3, as DNA: TGTGCCAGCAGCGGTACAAGGACTGAAGCTTTCTTT.

This chain links TRBV3-1 with TRBJ2-5, with D possibly being TRBD1 (5 bases). Germline CDR1 reads LGHDT; CDR2 reads YNNKEL (reference sequence). The CDR3 length is 14 residues. Trimming left V 2 bases short and J 5 bases short, with 12 bases between. The CDR3 DNA follows: TGTGCCAGCAGCCAAAATCAGGGCCGGGAGACCCAGTACTTC. The encoded protein is CASSQNQGRETQYF.